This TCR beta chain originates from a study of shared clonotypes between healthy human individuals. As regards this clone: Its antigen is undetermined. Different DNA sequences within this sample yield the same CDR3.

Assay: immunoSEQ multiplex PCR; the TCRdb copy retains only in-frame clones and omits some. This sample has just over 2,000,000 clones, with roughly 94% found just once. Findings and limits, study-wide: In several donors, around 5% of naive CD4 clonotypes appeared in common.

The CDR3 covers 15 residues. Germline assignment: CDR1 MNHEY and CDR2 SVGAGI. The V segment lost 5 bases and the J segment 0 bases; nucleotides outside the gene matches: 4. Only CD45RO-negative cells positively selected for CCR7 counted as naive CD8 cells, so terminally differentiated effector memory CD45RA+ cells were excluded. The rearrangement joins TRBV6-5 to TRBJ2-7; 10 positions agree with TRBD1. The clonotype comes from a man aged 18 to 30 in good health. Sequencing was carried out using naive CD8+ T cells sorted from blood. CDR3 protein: CASSPGTGASYEQYF. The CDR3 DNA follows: TGTGCCAGCAGTCCCGGGACAGGGGCCTCCTACGAGCAGTACTTC.